The entry below describes one T cell receptor (beta chain). Antigen: not known. The data were obtained in a study of regulatory T cells in long-lasting Graves disease. The TCR beta library used iRepertoire HTBI primers with Arm-PCR amplification of CDR3. MiXCR, applied by TCRdb to the multiplex PCR reads, yields one record per CDR3 protein. The profile shows more than 400,000 distinct CDR3 sequences, around 16% of them singletons. The time point here: newly diagnosed GD, antithyroid drugs for less than 3 months. Extracted PBMC RNA gave rise to the TCR library. General study results and limits: Patients with persistent disease showed a bias toward TRBV28, TRBJ1-2 and TRBJ2-5.

Germline lookup yields CDR1 MGHRA and CDR2 YSYEKL. There are 18 residues in the CDR3. The V segment lost 6 bases and the J segment 2 bases; nucleotides outside the gene matches: 17. The same sample was also used in a study of T cells in Graves' hyperthyroidism and ophthalmopathy. Per that study: Blood also contained most expanded thyroid clonotypes above 0.001.

The source material was peripheral blood mononuclear cells (PBMCs), sampled at new diagnosis, from a patient treated with antithyroid drugs. The chain links TRBV4-1 to TRBJ2-3; 7 positions agree with TRBD2. This receptor was obtained from a man aged 40-55 years with Graves disease. The CDR3 loop reads CASRASGNSAGDTDTQYF. CDR3 DNA sequence: TGCGCCAGCAGGGCCTCGGGTAACAGCGCGGGGGACACAGATACGCAGTATTTT.